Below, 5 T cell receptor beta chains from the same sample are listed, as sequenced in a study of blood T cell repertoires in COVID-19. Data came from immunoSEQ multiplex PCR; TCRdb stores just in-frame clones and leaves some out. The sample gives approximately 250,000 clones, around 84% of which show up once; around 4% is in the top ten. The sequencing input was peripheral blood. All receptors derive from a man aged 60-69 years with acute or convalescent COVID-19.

The CDR3 protein is CASRLGGRAWANVLTF. The CDR3 DNA reads as TGTGCCAGCAGGCTTGGCGGGAGGGCCTGGGCCAACGTCCTGACTTTC. V and J are TRBV27 and TRBJ2-6; 9 nucleotides align to TRBD2. The CDR3 is 16 amino acids. Trimming at V came to 6 bases and at J to 5 bases, leaving 8 bases not matched to a gene. CDR1 is MNHEY, CDR2 SMNVEV, per germline (reference sequence).

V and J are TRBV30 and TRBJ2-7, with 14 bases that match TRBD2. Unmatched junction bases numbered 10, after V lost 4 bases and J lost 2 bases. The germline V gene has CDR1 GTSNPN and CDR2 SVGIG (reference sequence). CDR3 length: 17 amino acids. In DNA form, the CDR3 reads TGTGCCTGGAACTCAATTACGACTAGCGGGGGGGCCTACGAGCAGTACTTC. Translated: CAWNSITTSGGAYEQYF.

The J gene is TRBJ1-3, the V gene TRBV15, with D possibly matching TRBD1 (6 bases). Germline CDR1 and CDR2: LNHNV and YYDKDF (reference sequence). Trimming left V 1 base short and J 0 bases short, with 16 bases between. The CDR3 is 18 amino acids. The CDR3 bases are TGTGCCACCAGCAGAGCCCTCGGGACAACCAGCTCTGGAAACACCATATATTTT. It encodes CATSRALGTTSSGNTIYF.

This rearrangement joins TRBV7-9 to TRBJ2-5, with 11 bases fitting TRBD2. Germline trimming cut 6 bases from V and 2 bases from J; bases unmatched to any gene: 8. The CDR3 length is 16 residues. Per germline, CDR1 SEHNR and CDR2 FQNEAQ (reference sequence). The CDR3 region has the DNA TGTGCCAGCAGTATATCCGGGACTAGCGGTCAAGAGACCCAGTACTTC. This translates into CASSISGTSGQETQYF. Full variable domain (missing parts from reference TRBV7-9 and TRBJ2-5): DTGVSQNPRHKITKRGQNVTFRCDPISEHNRLYWYRQTLGQGPEFLTYFQNEAQLEKSRLLSDRFSAERPKGSFSTLEIQRTEQGDSAMYLCASSISGTSGQETQYFGPGTRLLVL.

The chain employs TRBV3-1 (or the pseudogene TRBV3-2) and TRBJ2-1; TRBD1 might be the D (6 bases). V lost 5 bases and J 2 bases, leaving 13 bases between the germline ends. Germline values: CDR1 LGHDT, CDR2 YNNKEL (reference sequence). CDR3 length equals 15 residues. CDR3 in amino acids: CASSSQGRPYNEQFF. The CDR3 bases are TGTGCCAGCAGCTCGCAGGGGCGACCCTACAATGAGCAGTTCTTC.